Sequencing of this T cell receptor beta chain was carried out in a study of CD8 T cells in Susac syndrome. The CDR3 runs to 16 residues. Germline assignment: CDR1 SGDLS and CDR2 YYNGEE. V was shortened by 0 bases and J by 2 bases, with 13 bases between the two germline ends. The authors reverse transcribed roughly 0.5 to 1 ug RNA with random hexamers. MiXCR, run by TCRdb on the immunoSEQ multiplex PCR reads, gives a single entry per CDR3 protein. The data contain around 150,000 distinct CDR3 sequences, 85% to 95% of them singletons. The V gene is TRBV9, the J gene TRBJ2-3; TRBD1 is a possible D gene (5 bases). Sequenced material: CD4+ T cells from PBMCs. The sequence was obtained from a human donor with multiple sclerosis. This CDR3 reads CASSVVIQGNTDTQYF. CDR3 sequence (DNA): TGTGCCAGCAGCGTAGTAATCCAGGGAAACACAGATACGCAGTATTTT.